The 21 T cell receptor beta chains below come from one sample, sequenced in a study of T cell responses to AZD1222 COVID-19 vaccine. Clones were sequenced by immunoSEQ multiplex PCR, and TCRdb holds only the in-frame ones, with some missing. The sample holds approximately 61,000 clones, around 81% seen once. Source: peripheral blood, taken 28 days after the second AZD1222 dose. All receptors come from an adult who received the AZD1222 COVID-19 vaccine.

The chain has TRBV27 and TRBJ2-6; either TRBD1 or TRBD2 may supply D (5 bases each). The CDR3 is 17 residues long. V shed 5 bases and J shed 2 bases, with 16 bases lying between them. Germline-derived CDR1 and CDR2 are MNHEY and SMNVEV (reference sequence). CDR3 sequence: CASSLIEGLAGANVLTF. In DNA, the CDR3 is TGTGCCAGCAGTCTAATAGAGGGGCTGGCTGGGGCCAACGTCCTGACTTTC.

The V gene is TRBV7-2, the J gene TRBJ1-4, with TRBD1 identical over 7 bases. The V segment lost 3 bases and the J segment 7 bases; nucleotides outside the gene matches: 5. This CDR3 comprises 14 residues. CDR1 SGHTA and CDR2 FQGNSA come from the germline V gene. CDR3 DNA sequence: TGTGCCAGCAGCTTCAAGGGGGCAGGTGAAAAACTGTTTTTT. This translates into CASSFKGAGEKLFF. The whole variable domain, remainder taken from reference TRBV7-2 and TRBJ1-4, is GAGVSQSPSNKVTEKGKDVELRCDPISGHTALYWYRQSLGQGLEFLIYFQGNSAPDKSGLPSDRFSAERTGGSVSTLTIQRTQQEDSAVYLCASSFKGAGEKLFFGSGTQLSVL.

V and J are TRBV6-5 and TRBJ1-1; D perhaps matches TRBD1 (5 bases). This CDR3 region has 15 residues. CDR1 MNHEY and CDR2 SVGAGI come from the germline V gene. The V and J ends lost 0 bases and 8 bases respectively, with 16 bases between them. This CDR3 reads CASSYSERGPGEAFF. For the CDR3, the DNA is TGTGCCAGCAGTTACTCCGAGAGGGGCCCTGGGGAAGCTTTCTTT.

The chain is built from TRBV28 and TRBJ1-6; a possible D gene is TRBD1 (5 bases). V gave up 4 bases and J gave up 7 bases, with 11 bases separating them. CDR1 is MDHEN, CDR2 SYDVKM, per germline. This CDR3 contains 14 residues. The CDR3 nucleotides are TGTGCCAGCAGTTCTTGGGGGATGAATTCACCCCTCCACTTT. It encodes CASSSWGMNSPLHF.

The V and J genes are TRBV5-4 and TRBJ1-2; no clear D. CDR1 and CDR2 (germline): SGHNT, YYREEE (reference sequence). CDR3 length equals 13 residues. V lost 0 bases and J lost 4, with 7 bases in between. Written as DNA, the CDR3 is TGTGCCAGCAGCTTGGTTTCATTCTATGGCTACACCTTC. Encoded protein: CASSLVSFYGYTF.

The chain couples TRBV13 to TRBJ2-3; D not certain. Trimming removed 1 base at V and 2 bases at J, with 13 bases between. The CDR3 extends over 16 amino acids. Germline values: CDR1 PRHDT, CDR2 FYEKMQ (reference sequence). The DNA for the CDR3 is TGTGCCAGCAGCTTAGCCCCCAGTGATCACACAGATACGCAGTATTTT. Its translation: CASSLAPSDHTDTQYF.

The gene calls are TRBV4-2 and TRBJ1-1; D perhaps matches TRBD1 (5 bases). The CDR3 has 14 amino acids. With 8 bases removed from V and 6 bases from J, the gap between germline ends came to 19 bases. Germline CDR1 and CDR2: LGHNA and YNFKEQ. The CDR3 nucleotides are TGTGCCAGCTCCCCCGGGGTTTGGGGCGCTGAAGCTTTCTTT. Translating gives CASSPGVWGAEAFF.

The gene calls are TRBV29-1 and TRBJ1-2; D is ambiguous. With 3 bases removed from V and 0 bases from J, the gap between germline ends came to 8 bases. Germline-derived CDR1 and CDR2 are SQVTM and ANQGSEA. The CDR3 runs 13 residues. The CDR3 loop is CSVEGIANYGYTF. In DNA, the CDR3 is TGCAGCGTTGAGGGGATAGCTAACTATGGCTACACCTTC.

J is TRBJ1-1 and V is TRBV5-1, with unresolved D. The CDR3 has 12 amino acids. V dropped 4 bases and J dropped 5 bases, with 9 bases sitting between them. Germline V gives CDR1 SGHRS, CDR2 YFSETQ. The CDR3 DNA follows: TGCGCCAGCAGCCTGGGTTGGACTGAAGCTTTCTTT. Amino acids: CASSLGWTEAFF.

This clone was counted only a few times. This chain uses TRBV15 with TRBJ2-5, with D hard to call. CDR1 is LNHNV and CDR2 is YYDKDF in the germline V gene (reference sequence). The CDR3 length is 15 residues. V was pared by 0 bases and J by 2 bases, with 10 bases between. CDR3 nucleotides: TGTGCCACCAGCAGAGATAAGGTCCCACAAGAGACCCAGTACTTC. Amino acid sequence: CATSRDKVPQETQYF.

V and J are TRBV7-3 and TRBJ2-1; unclear D gene. Germline V CDR1 and CDR2: SGHTA, FQGTGA. V was pared by 1 base and J by 2 bases, with 9 bases between. The CDR3 contains 15 residues. In nucleotides, the CDR3 is TGTGCCAGCAGCTTAATGGGAAATCCCTACAATGAGCAGTTCTTC. The encoded protein is CASSLMGNPYNEQFF.

The J gene is TRBJ2-2, the V gene TRBV19; D is perhaps TRBD2 (6 bases). Per the germline V gene, CDR1 is LNHDA and CDR2 is SQIVND (reference sequence). Trimming took 8 bases from V and 1 from J, leaving 11 bases between them. There are 14 residues in the CDR3. The CDR3 protein is CASRGVGNTGELFF. The CDR3 coding sequence is TGTGCCAGTCGCGGGGTCGGGAACACCGGGGAGCTGTTTTTT.

The chain joins TRBV30 to TRBJ1-2; the match to TRBD1 covers 10 bases. The CDR3 totals 14 residues. Trimming took 1 base from V and 8 from J; bases not matched to a gene: 7. CDR1 is GTSNPN and CDR2 is SVGIG in the germline V gene (reference sequence). The CDR3 loop is CAWSGKTGGWGYTF. CDR3 DNA: TGTGCCTGGAGTGGGAAGACAGGGGGCTGGGGCTACACCTTC. The variable domain in full, completed from reference TRBV30 and TRBJ1-2, reads SQTIHQWPATLVQPVGSPLSLECTVEGTSNPNLYWYRQAAGRGLQLLFYSVGIGQISSEVPQNLSASRPQDRQFILSSKKLLLSDSGFYLCAWSGKTGGWGYTFGSGTRLTVV.

The chain uses TRBV19 and TRBJ2-7, with 12 bases lining up with TRBD2. The germline CDR1 and CDR2 sequences are LNHDA and SQIVND (reference sequence). The ends lost 3 bases at V and 3 bases at J; junction bases unmatched: 3. CDR3 length: 15 amino acids. CDR3 in DNA: TGTGCCAGTAGTATTACTAGCGGGAGGCTCTACGAGCAGTACTTC. Translated: CASSITSGRLYEQYF.

The chain couples TRBV5-8 to TRBJ1-1; D is undetermined. Trimming removed 1 base at V and 3 bases at J, with 10 bases between. This CDR3 region has 14 residues. Germline CDR1 reads SGHTS; CDR2 reads YDEGEE. CDR3 nucleotides: TGTGCCAGCAGCTTGTGGCAACGGGACACTGAAGCTTTCTTT. Amino acid sequence: CASSLWQRDTEAFF.

This sequence joins TRBV3-1 (or the pseudogene TRBV3-2) and TRBJ2-3; TRBD2 is a possible D gene (5 bases). Trimming pared 1 base from V and 1 base from J, leaving 27 bases between. The CDR3 covers 21 residues. Per germline, CDR1 LGHDT and CDR2 YNNKEL (reference sequence). CDR3 sequence reads: CASSQVGVRGWVIDGTDTQYF. The CDR3 coding sequence is TGTGCCAGCAGCCAAGTTGGGGTTAGAGGGTGGGTTATAGATGGCACAGATACGCAGTATTTT.

The V gene is TRBV28, the J gene TRBJ1-1; D may be TRBD1 (6 bases). V lost 6 bases to trimming and J lost 2 bases, with 16 bases between them. CDR3 length equals 15 residues. The germline gives CDR1 MDHEN, CDR2 SYDVKM. Written as DNA, the CDR3 is TGTGCCAGCAGACCGGCGACAGGTATTAACACTGAAGCTTTCTTT. This translates into CASRPATGINTEAFF. The entire variable domain, with the rest obtained from reference TRBV28 and TRBJ1-1, is as follows: DVKVTQSSRYLVKRTGEKVFLECVQDMDHENMFWYRQDPGLGLRLIYFSYDVKMKEKGDIPEGYSVSREKKERFSLILESASTNQTSMYLCASRPATGINTEAFFGQGTRLTVV.

This clone was detected a few times. The V and J genes are TRBV15 and TRBJ1-1; unclear D gene. Germline CDR1 LNHNV, CDR2 YYDKDF (reference sequence). This CDR3 is built from 15 residues. Trimming took off 0 bases at V and 4 bases at J, with 12 bases between the two ends. The CDR3 region is CATSRDFARTTEAFF. The CDR3 DNA follows: TGTGCCACCAGCAGAGATTTTGCAAGGACCACTGAAGCTTTCTTT.

The chain carries TRBV5-1 and TRBJ1-1; D unresolved. V lost 1 base and J 4 bases, leaving 11 bases between the germline ends. There are 14 residues in the CDR3. The V gene's germline CDR1 is SGHRS and CDR2 YFSETQ. The CDR3 region is CASSLPGEFTEAFF. DNA of the CDR3: TGCGCCAGCAGCTTGCCCGGGGAGTTCACTGAAGCTTTCTTT.

The rearrangement joins TRBV28 to TRBJ2-1, with D maybe TRBD2 (5 bases). Trimming left V 5 bases short and J 7 bases short, with 9 bases between. This CDR3 spans 12 amino acids. Germline CDR1 and CDR2: MDHEN and SYDVKM. CDR3 nucleotides: TGTGCCAGCAGTACTAGAGGGAATGAGCAGTTCTTC. It yields the protein CASSTRGNEQFF.

The chain uses TRBV5-6 and TRBJ1-5; 9 bases agree with TRBD1. Germline CDR1 reads SGHDT; CDR2 reads YYEEEE. Losses at the gene ends were 1 base for V and 3 bases for J; bases not matched to a gene: 5. This CDR3 spans 16 amino acids. CDR3 loop: CASSLWGQGFNQPQHF. The CDR3 nucleotides read TGTGCCAGCAGCTTGTGGGGACAGGGTTTCAATCAGCCCCAGCATTTT.